This T cell receptor (beta chain) was retrieved from a study of Graves' ophthalmopathy and Graves' hyperthyroidism. Overall study results and limits: Ophthalmopathy cases were distinguished from stable hyperthyroidism by a 13-signature model, reaching around 90% sensitivity and around 83% specificity. Progression of ophthalmopathy was predicted by the model with less than 71% sensitivity and just over 72% specificity.

Certain patients were not enrolled. These were patients with other autoimmune diseases, uncontrolled infections, pregnancy or lactation. A diagnosis was made from clinical symptoms together with serum thyroxine, TRAb, thyroid ultrasound and orbital computed tomography. There are a few counts of this clonotype. Antigen: not known. CDR1 SGHTA and CDR2 FQGNSA come from the germline V gene. Deletions cut 5 bases from V and 0 bases from J, with 17 bases between. This CDR3 comprises 16 residues. RNA transcripts were the source from which TCR beta CDR3 regions were amplified. Second-round multiplex PCR came after first-round RT-PCR with HTBI primers. TCRdb passed the multiplex PCR reads through MiXCR, listing each CDR3 protein once. The data hold 200,000 to 300,000 distinct CDR3 sequences, with around 45% observed a single time.

The sequencing sample was made of peripheral blood. The chain is built from TRBV7-2 and TRBJ2-7, with a tentative D call TRBD2 (7 bases). This receptor was taken from an adult man with Graves' ophthalmopathy. CDR3 loop: CASSKWTGGHSYEQYF. For the CDR3, the DNA is TGTGCCAGCAGCAAGTGGACGGGGGGACACTCCTACGAGCAGTACTTC.